Listed below are T cell receptor beta chains from one sample, sequenced in a study of cytomegalovirus exposure and HLA in healthy donors. The protocol was immunoSEQ multiplex PCR, while the TCRdb copy is restricted to in-frame clones and leaves out a portion. The repertoire includes around 150,000 clones, around 90% of them detected once, and about 2.7% sits in the top ten. Sequencing input: PBMCs. Every receptor here comes from a young man in good health and CMV-seronegative. Each CDR3 is given with its conserved first and last residue. A D gene is named only where the DNA matches it firmly. Rows give clone size only sometimes, using once, few, many, or a class for an expanded clone.

size | J | D | V | DNA | CDR3
NA | TRBJ2-1 | TRBD2 | TRBV6-1 | TGTGCCAGCAGTGAAACTAGCGGGGGGGGCATTTGGGGTGAGCAGTTCTTC | CASSETSGGGIWGEQFF
NA | TRBJ2-5 | NA | TRBV4-1 | TGCGCCAGCAGCTTCCATGGCAGGGGAGAAGGAGAGACCCAGTACTTC | CASSFHGRGEGETQYF
NA | TRBJ1-1 | TRBD1 | TRBV27 | TGTGCCAGCAGCCACTTTACCGACAGGGGACGGAACACTGAAGCTTTCTTT | CASSHFTDRGRNTEAFF
NA | TRBJ1-2 | NA | TRBV19 | TGTGCCAGCGAAGCGGGGGGCGTTGGTGGCTACACCTTC | CASEAGGVGGYTF
once | TRBJ2-6 | TRBD1 | TRBV28 | TGTGCCAGCAAACCGGGACAGGGCCTCTCTGGGGCCAACGTCCTGACTTTC | CASKPGQGLSGANVLTF
NA | TRBJ1-3 | NA | TRBV5-6 | TGTGCCAGCAGCCCTACAGGGAACTCTGGAAACACCATATATTTT | CASSPTGNSGNTIYF
NA | TRBJ2-7 | TRBD2 | TRBV27 | TGTGCCAGCAGTTTGACTAGCGGCCTCTCCTACGAGCAGTACTTC | CASSLTSGLSYEQYF
NA | TRBJ2-3 | NA | TRBV5-6 | TGTGCCAGCAGCTTGGCGGTAGCGACAGATACGCAGTATTTT | CASSLAVATDTQYF
NA | TRBJ1-5 | NA | TRBV5-4 | TGTGCCAGCAGCTTGGCAGGGAGCAATCAGCCCCAGCATTTT | CASSLAGSNQPQHF
NA | TRBJ2-7 | TRBD1 | TRBV15 | TGTGCCACCAGCAGAGATCGTTTAACAGGGGAAGAGCAGTACTTC | CATSRDRLTGEEQYF
NA | TRBJ1-4 | TRBD1 | TRBV4-1 | TGCGCCAGCAGCCAGGACAGGGGTGGGGAAAAACTGTTTTTT | CASSQDRGGEKLFF
NA | TRBJ2-5 | NA | TRBV7-9 | TGTGCCAGCAGCCGCGGACTCCTAGGCAGCGAAAGAGTGGCCCAGTACTTC | CASSRGLLGSERVAQYF
NA | TRBJ2-2 | TRBD1 | TRBV25-1 | TGTGCCAGCAGTGAATATGGCGGGACAGGCGGGACCGGGGAGCTGTTTTTT | CASSEYGGTGGTGELFF
NA | TRBJ1-2 | TRBD1 | TRBV5-4 | TGTGCCAGCAGCTTCACCGGGACAGGGATATTGGGCACCTTC | CASSFTGTGILGTF
NA | TRBJ1-1 | TRBD1 | TRBV6-5 | TGTGCCAGCAGGAGGACAGGGGAGAACACTGAAGCTTTCTTT | CASRRTGENTEAFF
NA | TRBJ2-2 | TRBD1 | TRBV2 | TGTGCCAGCATTCGGCAGGGGGCGGCCGGGGAGCTGTTTTTT | CASIRQGAAGELFF
NA | TRBJ2-5 | NA | TRBV28 | TGTGCCAGCAGTACCCCCCGGGCCGGAGGAGAGACCCAGTACTTC | CASSTPRAGGETQYF
few | TRBJ1-1 | NA | TRBV7-9 | TGTGCCAGCAGTCCTCTCTCGAGCACTGAAGCTTTCTTT | CASSPLSSTEAFF
NA | TRBJ1-6 | NA | TRBV30 | TGTGCCTGGAGTGTACAGAGTTCACCCCTCCACTTT | CAWSVQSSPLHF
NA | TRBJ1-1 | TRBD1 | TRBV5-4 | TGTGCCAGCAGCTTAGGAGGAGGGGGCGGGAACACTGAAGCTTTCTTT | CASSLGGGGGNTEAFF
NA | TRBJ1-5 | NA | TRBV2 | TGTGCCAGCAGTGAAGTACGGCAGGGCGATCAGCCCCAGCATTTT | CASSEVRQGDQPQHF
NA | TRBJ2-1 | NA | TRBV10-1 | TGCGCCAGCAGCCGGGAGCGGGCGAGATACAATGAGCAGTTCTTC | CASSRERARYNEQFF
NA | TRBJ1-1 | TRBD1 | TRBV28 | TGTGCCAGCAGTTCTTCCCGATACGACAGGGGAACTGAAGCTTTCTTT | CASSSSRYDRGTEAFF
NA | TRBJ2-7 | TRBD2 | TRBV6-5 | TGTGCCAGCAGTACCGGACTAGGTGGCTACGAGCAGTACTTC | CASSTGLGGYEQYF
NA | TRBJ2-7 | TRBD2 | TRBV5-1 | TGCGCCAGCCGACTAGCGGGAGGGACCTACGAGCAGTACTTC | CASRLAGGTYEQYF
NA | TRBJ2-7 | TRBD1 | TRBV7-7 | TGTGCTAGCAGCCCTGGACAGGGTACTGCCTACGAGCAGTACTTC | CASSPGQGTAYEQYF
NA | TRBJ1-5 | TRBD1 | TRBV19 | TGTGCCAGTAGCCCTCAGGGGGGAGGCGGCAATCAGCCCCAGCATTTT | CASSPQGGGGNQPQHF
once | TRBJ1-4 | NA | TRBV11-1 | TGTGCCAGCAGCCGTGAAACTGCAACTAATGAAAAACTGTTTTTT | CASSRETATNEKLFF
NA | TRBJ2-7 | TRBD1 | TRBV29-1 | TGCAGCGGGAAACAGGGGGGCTACGAGCAGTACTTC | CSGKQGGYEQYF
NA | TRBJ1-5 | TRBD1 | TRBV5-5 | TGTGCCAGCAGCTTAGGACAGGGTAGCAATCAGCCCCAGCATTTT | CASSLGQGSNQPQHF
NA | TRBJ2-1 | TRBD1 | TRBV4-1 | TGCGCCAGCAGCCAACGGATCGGGACAGGGAACTACAATGAGCAGTTCTTC | CASSQRIGTGNYNEQFF
NA | TRBJ2-6 | TRBD1 | TRBV5-1 | TGCGCCAGCAGCCTAGACAGGGGGCGAAATGCTGGGGCCAACGTCCTGACTTTC | CASSLDRGRNAGANVLTF
NA | TRBJ2-7 | NA | TRBV5-1 | TGCGCCAGCAGCTTTAGCCGGTCCTACGAGCAGTACTTC | CASSFSRSYEQYF
NA | TRBJ1-5 | NA | TRBV28 | TGTGCCAGCAGTTTCAACAGGGGCAATCAGCCCCAGCATTTT | CASSFNRGNQPQHF
NA | TRBJ1-2 | TRBD1 | TRBV5-1 | TGCGCCAGCAGCTTGGTTTGGCAGGGGGCGGATGGCTACACCTTC | CASSLVWQGADGYTF
NA | TRBJ1-6 | NA | TRBV30 | TGTGCCTGGAGTTCGAAGGGGGACATCGTTTCGCGGGTCCGTTCACCCCTCCACTTT | CAWSSKGDIVSRVRSPLHF
NA | TRBJ1-5 | TRBD1 | TRBV18 | TGTGCCAGCTCTGAAGGAAAGGGGACAGCCCCTTACCTCTATCAGCCCCAGCATTTT | CASSEGKGTAPYLYQPQHF
NA | TRBJ2-1 | TRBD2 | TRBV11-2 | TGTGCCAGCAGCTTATTTCTAGCGGGAGATGATGAGCAGTTCTTC | CASSLFLAGDDEQFF
NA | TRBJ2-1 | NA | TRBV6-5 | TGTGCCAGCAGAAGAGCGACGGGTGAGCAGTTCTTC | CASRRATGEQFF
NA | TRBJ2-1 | NA | TRBV5-1 | TGCGCCAGCAGCTTGGTCAGTACGATCCCTTACAATGAGCAGTTCTTC | CASSLVSTIPYNEQFF
NA | TRBJ2-5 | NA | TRBV7-2 | TGTGCCAGCACTCTGGGGAGGAGCGGGACCCAGTACTTC | CASTLGRSGTQYF
NA | TRBJ2-2 | NA | TRBV18 | TGTGCCAGCTCACCCTCGACACCGAACACCGGGGAGCTGTTTTTT | CASSPSTPNTGELFF
NA | TRBJ1-2 | TRBD1 | TRBV27 | TGTGCCAGCAGTTTTCGGACAGGGGCGGGTGGCTACACCTTC | CASSFRTGAGGYTF
NA | TRBJ2-5 | TRBD1 | TRBV5-1 | TGCGCCAGCAGCGGGGGAGGGACAGGGCACCAAGAGACCCAGTACTTC | CASSGGGTGHQETQYF
NA | TRBJ1-1 | TRBD1 | TRBV5-8 | TGTGCCAGCAGCTTGTGGAGGGGGCAGGGAACTGAAGCTTTCTTT | CASSLWRGQGTEAFF
NA | TRBJ2-7 | NA | TRBV9 | TGTGCCAGCAGCGTAGACGGGGAAAACTCCTACGAGCAGTACTTC | CASSVDGENSYEQYF